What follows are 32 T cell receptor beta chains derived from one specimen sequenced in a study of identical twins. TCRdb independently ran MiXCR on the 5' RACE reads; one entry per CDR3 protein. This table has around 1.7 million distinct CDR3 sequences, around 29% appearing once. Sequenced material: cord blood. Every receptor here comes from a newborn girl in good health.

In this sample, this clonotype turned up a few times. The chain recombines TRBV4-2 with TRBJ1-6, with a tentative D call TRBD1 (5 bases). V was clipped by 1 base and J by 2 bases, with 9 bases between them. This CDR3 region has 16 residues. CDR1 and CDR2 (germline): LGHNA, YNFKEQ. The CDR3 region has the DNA TGTGCCAGCAGCCAAGTTGGGGGGGCCTATAATTCACCCCTCCACTTT. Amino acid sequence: CASSQVGGAYNSPLHF.

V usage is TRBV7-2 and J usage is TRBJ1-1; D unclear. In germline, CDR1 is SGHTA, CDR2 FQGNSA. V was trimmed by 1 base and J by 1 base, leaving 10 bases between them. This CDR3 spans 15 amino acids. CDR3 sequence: CASSLGTRTNTEAFF. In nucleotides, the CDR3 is TGTGCCAGCAGCTTAGGGACCAGGACGAACACTGAAGCTTTCTTT.

The CDR3 DNA reads TGTGCCAGCAGTTTTAGGGGACTAGCTTACAATGAGCAGTTCTTC. Protein product: CASSFRGLAYNEQFF. The chain combines TRBV27 with TRBJ2-1; 9 nucleotides match TRBD2. The CDR3 length is 15 residues. The V gene's germline CDR1 is MNHEY and CDR2 SMNVEV (reference sequence). The trim removed 3 bases at V and 4 bases at J, leaving 4 bases unmatched.

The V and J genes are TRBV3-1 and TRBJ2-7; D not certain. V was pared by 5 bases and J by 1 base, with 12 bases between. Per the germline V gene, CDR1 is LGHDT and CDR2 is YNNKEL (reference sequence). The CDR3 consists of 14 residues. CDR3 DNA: TGTGCCAGCAGCGACGAGGTAGGGTCCTACGAGCAGTACTTC. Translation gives CASSDEVGSYEQYF.

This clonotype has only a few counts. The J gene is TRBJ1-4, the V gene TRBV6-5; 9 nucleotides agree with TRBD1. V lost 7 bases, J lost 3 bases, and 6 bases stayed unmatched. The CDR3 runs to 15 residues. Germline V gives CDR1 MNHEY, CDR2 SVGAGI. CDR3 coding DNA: TGTGCCAGCAAACGCCACAGGGGGCCTAATGAAAAACTGTTTTTT. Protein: CASKRHRGPNEKLFF.

The CDR3 sequence is CSASTQGYTDTQYF. Here the CDR3 DNA reads TGCAGTGCTAGTACACAGGGATACACAGATACGCAGTATTTT. J is TRBJ2-3 and V is TRBV20-1; possible D gene TRBD1, 6 bases. CDR1 is DFQATT, CDR2 SNEGSKA, per germline (reference sequence). Trimming stripped 3 bases from V and 2 bases from J, with 12 bases between. This CDR3 is built from 14 residues.

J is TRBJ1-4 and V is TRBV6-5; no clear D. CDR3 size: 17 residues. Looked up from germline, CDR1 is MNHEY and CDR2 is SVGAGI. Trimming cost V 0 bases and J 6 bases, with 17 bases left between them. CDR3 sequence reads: CASSYSPSPGRHEKLFF. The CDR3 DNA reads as TGTGCCAGCAGTTACTCCCCCTCTCCTGGTCGGCATGAAAAACTGTTTTTT.

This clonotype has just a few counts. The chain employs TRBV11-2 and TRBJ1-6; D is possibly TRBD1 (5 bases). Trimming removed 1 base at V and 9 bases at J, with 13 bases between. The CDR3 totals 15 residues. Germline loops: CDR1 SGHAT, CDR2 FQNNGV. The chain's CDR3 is CASSLVQGQGSPLHF. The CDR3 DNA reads TGTGCCAGCAGCTTAGTGCAGGGCCAAGGTTCACCCCTCCACTTT.

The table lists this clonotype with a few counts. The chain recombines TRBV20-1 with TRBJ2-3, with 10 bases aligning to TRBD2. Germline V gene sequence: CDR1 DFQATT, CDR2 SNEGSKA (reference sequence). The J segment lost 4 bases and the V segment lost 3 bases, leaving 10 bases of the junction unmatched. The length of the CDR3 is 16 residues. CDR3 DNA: TGCAGTGCTAGCCCGGTACTAGCGGGATCCCCAGATACGCAGTATTTT. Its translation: CSASPVLAGSPDTQYF.

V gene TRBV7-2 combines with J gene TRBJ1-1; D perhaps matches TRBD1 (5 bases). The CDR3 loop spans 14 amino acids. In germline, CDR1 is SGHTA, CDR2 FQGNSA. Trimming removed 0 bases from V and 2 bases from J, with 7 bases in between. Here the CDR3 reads CASSLATDNTEAFF. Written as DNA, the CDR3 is TGTGCCAGCAGCTTAGCGACAGACAACACTGAAGCTTTCTTT.

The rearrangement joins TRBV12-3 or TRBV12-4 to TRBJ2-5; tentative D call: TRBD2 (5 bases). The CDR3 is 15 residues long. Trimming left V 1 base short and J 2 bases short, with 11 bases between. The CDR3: CASSLVGAAQETQYF. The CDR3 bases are TGTGCCAGCAGTTTAGTCGGAGCGGCTCAAGAGACCCAGTACTTC.

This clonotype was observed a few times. The CDR3 coding sequence is TGCGCCAGCAGCTTGGTAGGACTAGGTGTACCCACCGGGGAGCTGTTTTTT. This sequence encodes CASSLVGLGVPTGELFF. The chain uses TRBV5-1 and TRBJ2-2; TRBD2 matches at 7 bases. J gave up 4 bases and V 0 bases, and 9 bases lay outside the gene matches. The length of the CDR3 is 17 residues. Germline values: CDR1 SGHRS, CDR2 YFSETQ.

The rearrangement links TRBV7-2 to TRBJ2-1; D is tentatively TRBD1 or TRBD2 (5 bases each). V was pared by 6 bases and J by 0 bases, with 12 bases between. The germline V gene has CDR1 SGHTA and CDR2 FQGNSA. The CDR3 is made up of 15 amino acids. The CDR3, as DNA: TGTGCCAGCAGTGGGGGTTTTCTCTCCTACAATGAGCAGTTCTTC. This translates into CASSGGFLSYNEQFF.

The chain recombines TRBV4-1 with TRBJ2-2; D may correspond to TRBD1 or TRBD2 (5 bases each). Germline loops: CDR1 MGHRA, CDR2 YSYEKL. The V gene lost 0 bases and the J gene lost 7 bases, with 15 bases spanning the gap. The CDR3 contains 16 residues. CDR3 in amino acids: CASSQEAWGKIGELFF. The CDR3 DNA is TGCGCCAGCAGCCAAGAGGCGTGGGGGAAGATCGGGGAGCTGTTTTTT.

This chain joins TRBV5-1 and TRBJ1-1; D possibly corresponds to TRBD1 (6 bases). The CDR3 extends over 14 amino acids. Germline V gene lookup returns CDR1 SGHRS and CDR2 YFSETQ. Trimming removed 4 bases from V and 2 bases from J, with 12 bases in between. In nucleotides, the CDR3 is TGCGCCAGCAGCATGGACAGCACCAACACTGAAGCTTTCTTT. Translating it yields CASSMDSTNTEAFF. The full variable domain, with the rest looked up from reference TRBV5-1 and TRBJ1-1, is KAGVTQTPRYLIKTRGQQVTLSCSPISGHRSVSWYQQTPGQGLQFLFEYFSETQRNKGNFPGRFSGRQFSNSRSEMNVSTLELGDSALYLCASSMDSTNTEAFFGQGTRLTVV.

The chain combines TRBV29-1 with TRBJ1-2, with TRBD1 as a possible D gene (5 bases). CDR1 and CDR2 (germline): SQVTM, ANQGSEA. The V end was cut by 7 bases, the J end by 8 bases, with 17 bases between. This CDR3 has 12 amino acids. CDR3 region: CSARRQQRGYTF. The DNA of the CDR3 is TGCAGCGCCCGACGACAGCAACGGGGCTACACCTTC.

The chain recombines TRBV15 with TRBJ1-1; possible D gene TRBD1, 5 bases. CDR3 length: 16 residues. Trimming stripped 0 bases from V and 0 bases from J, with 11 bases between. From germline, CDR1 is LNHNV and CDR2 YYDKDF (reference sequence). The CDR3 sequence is CATSRDSGGMNTEAFF. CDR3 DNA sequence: TGTGCCACCAGCAGAGATAGTGGGGGAATGAACACTGAAGCTTTCTTT.

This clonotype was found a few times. The CDR3, as DNA: TGTGCCATCAGTGAGGACAGGGAGAGGAATGAGCAGTTCTTC. This translates into CAISEDRERNEQFF. V usage is TRBV10-3 and J usage is TRBJ2-1, with 7 bases aligning to TRBD1. Germline V gene lookup returns CDR1 ENHRY and CDR2 SYGVKD. This CDR3 has 14 amino acids. J was trimmed by 7 bases and V by 2 bases; bases with no gene match: 5.

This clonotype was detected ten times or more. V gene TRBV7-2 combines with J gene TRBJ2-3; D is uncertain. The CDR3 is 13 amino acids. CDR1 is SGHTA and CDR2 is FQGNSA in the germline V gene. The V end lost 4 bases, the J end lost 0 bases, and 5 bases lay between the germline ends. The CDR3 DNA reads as TGTGCCAGCAGCTCGATGAGCACAGATACGCAGTATTTT. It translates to CASSSMSTDTQYF. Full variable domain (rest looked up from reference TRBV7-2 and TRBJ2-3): GAGVSQSPSNKVTEKGKDVELRCDPISGHTALYWYRQSLGQGLEFLIYFQGNSAPDKSGLPSDRFSAERTGGSVSTLTIQRTQQEDSAVYLCASSSMSTDTQYFGPGTRLTVL.

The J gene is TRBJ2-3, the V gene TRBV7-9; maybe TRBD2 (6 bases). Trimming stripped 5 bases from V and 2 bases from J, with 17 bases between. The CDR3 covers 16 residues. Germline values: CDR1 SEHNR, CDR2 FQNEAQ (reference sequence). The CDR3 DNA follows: TGTGCCAGCAGCCCAACTCGACTAGTGGCCACAGATACGCAGTATTTT. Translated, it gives CASSPTRLVATDTQYF.

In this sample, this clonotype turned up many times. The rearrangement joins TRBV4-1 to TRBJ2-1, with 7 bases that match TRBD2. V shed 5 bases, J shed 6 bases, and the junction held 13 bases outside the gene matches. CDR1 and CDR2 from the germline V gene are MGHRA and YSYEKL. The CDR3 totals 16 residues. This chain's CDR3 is CASSNLGRELGNEQFF. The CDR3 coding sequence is TGCGCCAGCAGCAACTTAGGGCGGGAGTTAGGCAATGAGCAGTTCTTC.

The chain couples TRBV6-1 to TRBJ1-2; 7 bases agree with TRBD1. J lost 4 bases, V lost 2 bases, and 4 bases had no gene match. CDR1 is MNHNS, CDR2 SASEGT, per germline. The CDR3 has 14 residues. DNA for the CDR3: TGTGCCAGCAGTGAACGGGACAGACTCTATGGCTACACCTTC. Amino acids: CASSERDRLYGYTF.

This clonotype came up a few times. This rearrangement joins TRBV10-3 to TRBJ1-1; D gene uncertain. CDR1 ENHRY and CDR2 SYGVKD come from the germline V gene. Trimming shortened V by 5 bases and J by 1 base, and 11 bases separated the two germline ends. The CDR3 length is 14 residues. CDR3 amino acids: CAISHSTKNTEAFF. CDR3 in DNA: TGTGCCATCAGTCACAGTACGAAGAACACTGAAGCTTTCTTT.

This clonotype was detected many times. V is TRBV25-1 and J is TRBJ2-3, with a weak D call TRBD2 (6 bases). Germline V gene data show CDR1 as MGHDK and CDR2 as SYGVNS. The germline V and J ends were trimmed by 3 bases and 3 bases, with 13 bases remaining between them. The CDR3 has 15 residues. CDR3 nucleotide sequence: TGTGCCAGCAGTGAGGATACTAGCAGGACAGATACGCAGTATTTT. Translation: CASSEDTSRTDTQYF.

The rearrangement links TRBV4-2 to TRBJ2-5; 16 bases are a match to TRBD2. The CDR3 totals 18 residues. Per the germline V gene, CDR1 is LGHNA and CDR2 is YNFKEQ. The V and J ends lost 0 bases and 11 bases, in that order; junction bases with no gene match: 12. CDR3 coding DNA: TGTGCCAGCAGCCAAGACTTGGGACTAGCGGGGGGGTACAATGAGCAGTACTTC. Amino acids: CASSQDLGLAGGYNEQYF.

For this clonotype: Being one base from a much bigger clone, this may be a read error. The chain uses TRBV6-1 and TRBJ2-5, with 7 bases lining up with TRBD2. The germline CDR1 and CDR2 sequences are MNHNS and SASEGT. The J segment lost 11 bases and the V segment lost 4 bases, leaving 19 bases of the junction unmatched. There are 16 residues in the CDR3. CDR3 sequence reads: CASSGKAGYSYNEQYF. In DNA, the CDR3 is TGTGCCAGCAGTGGGAAAGCGGGGTACTCCTACAATGAGCAGTACTTC.

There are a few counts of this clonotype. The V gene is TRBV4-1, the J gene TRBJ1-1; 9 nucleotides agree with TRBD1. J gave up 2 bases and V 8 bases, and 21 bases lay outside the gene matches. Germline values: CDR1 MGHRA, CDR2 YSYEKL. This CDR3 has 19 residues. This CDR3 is CASQVFILRTGETNTEAFF. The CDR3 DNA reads TGCGCCAGCCAAGTGTTTATATTAAGGACAGGGGAAACCAACACTGAAGCTTTCTTT.

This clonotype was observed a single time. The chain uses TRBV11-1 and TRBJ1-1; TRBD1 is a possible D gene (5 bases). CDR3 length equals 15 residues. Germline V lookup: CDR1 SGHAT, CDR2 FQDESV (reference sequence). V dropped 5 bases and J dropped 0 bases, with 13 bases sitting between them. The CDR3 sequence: CASSPDRRMNTEAFF. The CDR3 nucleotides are TGTGCCAGCAGCCCCGACAGACGCATGAACACTGAAGCTTTCTTT.

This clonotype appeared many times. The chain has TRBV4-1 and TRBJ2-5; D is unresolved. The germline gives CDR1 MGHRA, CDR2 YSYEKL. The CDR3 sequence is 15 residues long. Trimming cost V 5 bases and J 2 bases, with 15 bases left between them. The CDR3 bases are TGCGCCAGCAGCAACATCGGACGAGGACAAGAGACCCAGTACTTC. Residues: CASSNIGRGQETQYF.

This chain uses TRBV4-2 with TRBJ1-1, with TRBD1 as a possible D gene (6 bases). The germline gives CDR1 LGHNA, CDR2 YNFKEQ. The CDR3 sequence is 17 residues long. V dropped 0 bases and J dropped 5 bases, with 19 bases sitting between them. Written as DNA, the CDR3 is TGTGCCAGCAGCCAAGATGGGGGCGCAGGGCGGTGGACTGAAGCTTTCTTT. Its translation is CASSQDGGAGRWTEAFF.

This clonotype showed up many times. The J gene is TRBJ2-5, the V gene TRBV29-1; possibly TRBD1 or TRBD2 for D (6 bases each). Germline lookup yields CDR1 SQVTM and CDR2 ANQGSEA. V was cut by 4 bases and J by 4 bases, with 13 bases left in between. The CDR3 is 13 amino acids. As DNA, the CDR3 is TGCAGCGTTGGAGGGGGGATAGGAGAGACCCAGTACTTC. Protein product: CSVGGGIGETQYF. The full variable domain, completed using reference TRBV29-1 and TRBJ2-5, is SAVISQKPSRDICQRGTSLTIQCQVDSQVTMMFWYRQQPGQSLTLIATANQGSEATYESGFVIDKFPISRPNLTFSTLTVSNMSPEDSSIYLCSVGGGIGETQYFGPGTRLLVL.

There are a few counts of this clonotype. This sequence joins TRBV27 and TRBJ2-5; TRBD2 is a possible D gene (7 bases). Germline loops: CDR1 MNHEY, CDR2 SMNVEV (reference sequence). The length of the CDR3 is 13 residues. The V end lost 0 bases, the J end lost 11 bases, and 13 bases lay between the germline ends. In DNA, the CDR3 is TGTGCCAGCAGTTTATCCGGGGGGCGCGATCAGTACTTC. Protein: CASSLSGGRDQYF.